The following is a T cell receptor beta chain sequence with its context. The data derive from a study of blood T cell repertoires in COVID-19. The wider study: The study drew acute and convalescent COVID-19 samples from the United States, Italy and Spain. PBMCs, B-cell-depleted T cells, or T cells provided the cDNA or gDNA that made up the material.

Germline-derived CDR1 and CDR2 are GTSNPN and SVGIG (reference sequence). The CDR3 is made up of 13 amino acids. The J segment lost 3 bases and the V segment lost 2 bases, leaving 3 bases of the junction unmatched. Original analysis: Amplified reference gene primers provided the basis for estimating nucleated cell counts. Profiling relied on immunoSEQ multiplex PCR, and the TCRdb table lists in-frame clones only, not all of them. The D gene and trimming were derived from the DNA, and the V and J assignments and clone size from that table. The repertoire has fewer than 30,000 clones, around 83% of them found once; the top ten carry roughly a quarter.

Material for sequencing was peripheral blood. This chain joins TRBV30 and TRBJ1-2, with 7 bases matching TRBD1. The clonotype originates from a human donor in a cohort sampled during active COVID-19. For the CDR3, the DNA is TGTGCCTGGAGTAGGGGGACAGACTATGGCTACACCTTC. As protein: CAWSRGTDYGYTF.